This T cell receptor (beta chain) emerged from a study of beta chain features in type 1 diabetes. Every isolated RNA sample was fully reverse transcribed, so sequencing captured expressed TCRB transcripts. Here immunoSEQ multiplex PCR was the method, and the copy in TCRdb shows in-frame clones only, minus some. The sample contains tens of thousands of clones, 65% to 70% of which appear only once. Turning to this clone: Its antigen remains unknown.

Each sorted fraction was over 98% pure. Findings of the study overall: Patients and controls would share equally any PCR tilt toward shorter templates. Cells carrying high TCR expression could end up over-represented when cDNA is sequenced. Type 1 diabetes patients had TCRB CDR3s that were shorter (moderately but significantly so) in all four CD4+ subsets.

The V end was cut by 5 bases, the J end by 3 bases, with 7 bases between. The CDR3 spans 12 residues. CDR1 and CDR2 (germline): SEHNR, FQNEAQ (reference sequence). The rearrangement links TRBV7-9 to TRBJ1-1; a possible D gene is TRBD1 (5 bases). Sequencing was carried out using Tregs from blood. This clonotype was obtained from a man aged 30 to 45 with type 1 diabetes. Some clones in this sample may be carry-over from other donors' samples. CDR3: CASSLTDTEAFF. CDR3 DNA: TGTGCCAGCAGCCTGACAGACACTGAAGCTTTCTTT.